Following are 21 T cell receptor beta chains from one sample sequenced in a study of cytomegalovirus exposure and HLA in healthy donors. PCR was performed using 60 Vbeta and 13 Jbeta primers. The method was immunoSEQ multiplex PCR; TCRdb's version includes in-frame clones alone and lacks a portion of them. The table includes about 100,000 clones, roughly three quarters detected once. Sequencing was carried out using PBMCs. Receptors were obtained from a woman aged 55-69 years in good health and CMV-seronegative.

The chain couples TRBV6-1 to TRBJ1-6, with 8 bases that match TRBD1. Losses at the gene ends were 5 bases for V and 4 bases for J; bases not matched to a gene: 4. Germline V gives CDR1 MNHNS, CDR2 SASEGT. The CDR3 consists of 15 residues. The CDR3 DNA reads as TGTGCCAGCAGTAACAGGGGGACTTATAATTCACCCCTCCACTTT. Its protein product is CASSNRGTYNSPLHF.

The CDR3 nucleotides read TGTGCCATCAGTGAGTCTCACAGGAGATCACAAGAGACCCAGTACTTC. Translation: CAISESHRRSQETQYF. This chain joins TRBV10-3 and TRBJ2-5, with D possibly TRBD1 on 5 matching bases. V dropped 0 bases and J dropped 2 bases, with 13 bases sitting between them. This CDR3 comprises 16 residues. Per the germline V gene, CDR1 is ENHRY and CDR2 is SYGVKD.

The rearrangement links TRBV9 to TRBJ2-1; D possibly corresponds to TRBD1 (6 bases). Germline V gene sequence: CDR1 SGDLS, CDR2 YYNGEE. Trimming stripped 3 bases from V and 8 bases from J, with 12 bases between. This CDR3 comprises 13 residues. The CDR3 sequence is CASSANREDEQFF. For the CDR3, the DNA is TGTGCCAGCAGCGCCAACAGGGAAGATGAGCAGTTCTTC. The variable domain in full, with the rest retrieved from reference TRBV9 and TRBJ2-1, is DSGVTQTPKHLITATGQRVTLRCSPRSGDLSVYWYQQSLDQGLQFLIQYYNGEERAKGNILERFSAQQFPDLHSELNLSSLELGDSALYFCASSANREDEQFFGPGTRLTVL.

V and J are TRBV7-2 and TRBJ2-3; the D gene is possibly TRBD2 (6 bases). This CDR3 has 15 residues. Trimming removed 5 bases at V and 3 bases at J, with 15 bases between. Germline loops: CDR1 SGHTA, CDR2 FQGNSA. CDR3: CASSPVGSGTDTQYF. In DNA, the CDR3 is TGTGCCAGCAGCCCAGTGGGGAGCGGGACAGATACGCAGTATTTT.

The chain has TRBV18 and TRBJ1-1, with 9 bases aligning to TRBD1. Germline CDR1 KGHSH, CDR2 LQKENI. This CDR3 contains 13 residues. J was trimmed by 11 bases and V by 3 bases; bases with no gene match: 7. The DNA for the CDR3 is TGTGCCAGCTCACCCCTCGGGACAGGGTTGGCTTTCTTT. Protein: CASSPLGTGLAFF.

The CDR3: CAISDQAGGSYNEQFF. As DNA, the CDR3 is TGTGCCATCAGTGACCAAGCGGGGGGCTCCTACAATGAGCAGTTCTTC. V and J are TRBV10-3 and TRBJ2-1; TRBD2 matches at 9 bases. Germline loops: CDR1 ENHRY, CDR2 SYGVKD. This CDR3 is built from 16 residues. V gave up 3 bases and J gave up 0 bases; unmatched junction bases: 3.

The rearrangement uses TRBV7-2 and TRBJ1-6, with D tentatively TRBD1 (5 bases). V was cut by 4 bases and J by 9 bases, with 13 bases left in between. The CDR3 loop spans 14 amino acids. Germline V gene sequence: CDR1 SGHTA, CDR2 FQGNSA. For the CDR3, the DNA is TGTGCCAGCAGCTCATACGAAGGGGTTTCACCCCTCCACTTT. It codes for CASSSYEGVSPLHF.

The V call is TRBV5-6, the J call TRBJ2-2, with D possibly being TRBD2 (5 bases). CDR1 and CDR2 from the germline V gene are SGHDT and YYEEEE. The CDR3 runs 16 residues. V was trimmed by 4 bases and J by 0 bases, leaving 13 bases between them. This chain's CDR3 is CASSPPGNPNTGELFF. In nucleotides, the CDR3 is TGTGCCAGCAGCCCCCCGGGGAATCCGAACACCGGGGAGCTGTTTTTT.

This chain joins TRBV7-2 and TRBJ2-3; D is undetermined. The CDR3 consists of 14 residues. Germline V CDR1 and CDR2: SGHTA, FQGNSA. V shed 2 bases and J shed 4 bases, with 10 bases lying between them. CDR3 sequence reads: CASSLLFSPDTQYF. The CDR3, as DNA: TGTGCCAGCAGCTTACTATTTTCACCAGATACGCAGTATTTT.

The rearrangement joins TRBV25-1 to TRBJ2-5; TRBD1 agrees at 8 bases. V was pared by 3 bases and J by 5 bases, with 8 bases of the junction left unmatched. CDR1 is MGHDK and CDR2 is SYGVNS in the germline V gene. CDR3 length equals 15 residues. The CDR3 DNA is TGTGCCAGCAGTGATTTTCAGGGGGCCGCCGAGACCCAGTACTTC. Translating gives CASSDFQGAAETQYF.

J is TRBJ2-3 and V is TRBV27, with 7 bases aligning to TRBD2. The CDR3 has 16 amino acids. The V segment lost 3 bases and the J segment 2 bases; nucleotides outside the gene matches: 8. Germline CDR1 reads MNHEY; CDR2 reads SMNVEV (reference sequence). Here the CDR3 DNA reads TGTGCCAGCAGTTTCGGGGGGACCATATCCACAGATACGCAGTATTTT. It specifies CASSFGGTISTDTQYF.

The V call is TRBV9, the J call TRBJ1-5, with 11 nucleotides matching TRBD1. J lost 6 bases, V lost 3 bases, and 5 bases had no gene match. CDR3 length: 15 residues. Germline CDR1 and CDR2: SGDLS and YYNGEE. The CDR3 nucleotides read TGTGCCAGCAGCGCCGAGGGACAGGGGGTTCAGCCCCAGCATTTT. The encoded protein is CASSAEGQGVQPQHF. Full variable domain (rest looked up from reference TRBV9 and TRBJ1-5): DSGVTQTPKHLITATGQRVTLRCSPRSGDLSVYWYQQSLDQGLQFLIQYYNGEERAKGNILERFSAQQFPDLHSELNLSSLELGDSALYFCASSAEGQGVQPQHFGDGTRLSIL.

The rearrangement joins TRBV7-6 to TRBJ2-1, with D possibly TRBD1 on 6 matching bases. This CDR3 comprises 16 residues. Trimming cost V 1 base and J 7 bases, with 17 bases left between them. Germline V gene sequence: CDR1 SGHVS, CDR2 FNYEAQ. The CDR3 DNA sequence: TGTGCCAGCAGCTTAGAGTGGGGGCCCCCTAGGAATGAGCAGTTCTTC. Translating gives CASSLEWGPPRNEQFF.

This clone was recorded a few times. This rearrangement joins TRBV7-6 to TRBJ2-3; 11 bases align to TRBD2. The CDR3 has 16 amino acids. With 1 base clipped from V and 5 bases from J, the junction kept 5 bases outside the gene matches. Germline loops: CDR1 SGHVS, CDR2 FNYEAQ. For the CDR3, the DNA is TGTGCCAGCAGCTTAGGCCTAGCGGGAGGAGGAGATACGCAGTATTTT. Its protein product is CASSLGLAGGGDTQYF.

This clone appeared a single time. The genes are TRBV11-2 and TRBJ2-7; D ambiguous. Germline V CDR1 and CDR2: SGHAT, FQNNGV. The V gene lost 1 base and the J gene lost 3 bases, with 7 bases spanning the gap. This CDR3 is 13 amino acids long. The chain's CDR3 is CASSLGISYEQYF. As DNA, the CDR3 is TGTGCCAGCAGCTTAGGTATCAGCTACGAGCAGTACTTC. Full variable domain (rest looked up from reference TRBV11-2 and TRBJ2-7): EAGVAQSPRYKIIEKRQSVAFWCNPISGHATLYWYQQILGQGPKLLIQFQNNGVVDDSQLPKDRFSAERLKGVDSTLKIQPAKLEDSAVYLCASSLGISYEQYFGPGTRLTVT.

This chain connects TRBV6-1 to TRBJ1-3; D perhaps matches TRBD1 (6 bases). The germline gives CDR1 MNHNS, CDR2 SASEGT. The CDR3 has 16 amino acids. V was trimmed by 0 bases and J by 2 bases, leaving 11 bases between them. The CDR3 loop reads CASSEAPQGAGNTIYF. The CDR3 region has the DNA TGTGCCAGCAGTGAAGCCCCACAGGGTGCTGGAAACACCATATATTTT.

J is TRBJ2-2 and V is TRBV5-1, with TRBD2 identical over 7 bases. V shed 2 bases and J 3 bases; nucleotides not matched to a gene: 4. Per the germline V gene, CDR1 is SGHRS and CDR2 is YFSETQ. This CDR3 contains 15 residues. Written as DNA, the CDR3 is TGCGCCAGCAGCTTTAAGGGAGGGGACACCGGGGAGCTGTTTTTT. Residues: CASSFKGGDTGELFF. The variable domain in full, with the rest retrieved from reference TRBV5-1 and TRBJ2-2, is KAGVTQTPRYLIKTRGQQVTLSCSPISGHRSVSWYQQTPGQGLQFLFEYFSETQRNKGNFPGRFSGRQFSNSRSEMNVSTLELGDSALYLCASSFKGGDTGELFFGEGSRLTVL.

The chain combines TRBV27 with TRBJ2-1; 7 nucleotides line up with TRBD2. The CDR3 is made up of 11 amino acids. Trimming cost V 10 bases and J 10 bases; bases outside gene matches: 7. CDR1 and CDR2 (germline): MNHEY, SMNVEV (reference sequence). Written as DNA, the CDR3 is TGTGCCACCTCCCTGGGGGGGGAGCAGTTCTTC. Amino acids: CATSLGGEQFF.

The CDR3 DNA reads TGTGCCAGCAGCTTACGGGGGCGGGGGCCTGAGGATGAGCAGTTCTTC. Amino acid sequence: CASSLRGRGPEDEQFF. This chain joins TRBV27 and TRBJ2-1; tentatively, D is TRBD2 (7 bases). The CDR3 length is 16 residues. Germline CDR1 is MNHEY and CDR2 is SMNVEV (reference sequence). Between the trimmed V and J ends, which lost 6 bases and 8 bases, there was a span of 23 bases.

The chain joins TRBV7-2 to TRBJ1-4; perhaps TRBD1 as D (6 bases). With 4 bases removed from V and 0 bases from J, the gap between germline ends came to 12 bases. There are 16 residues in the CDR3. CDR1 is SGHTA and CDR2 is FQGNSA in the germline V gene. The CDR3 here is CASSSSRTATNEKLFF. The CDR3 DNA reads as TGTGCCAGCAGCTCCAGCCGGACAGCAACTAATGAAAAACTGTTTTTT.

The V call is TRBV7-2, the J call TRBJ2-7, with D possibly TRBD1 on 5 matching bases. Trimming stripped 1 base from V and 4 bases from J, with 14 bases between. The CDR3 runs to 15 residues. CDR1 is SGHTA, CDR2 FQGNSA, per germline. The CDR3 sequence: CASSLEAGFLYEQYF. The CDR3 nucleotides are TGTGCCAGCAGCTTAGAGGCAGGGTTTTTGTACGAGCAGTACTTC. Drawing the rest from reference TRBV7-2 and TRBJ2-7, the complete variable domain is GAGVSQSPSNKVTEKGKDVELRCDPISGHTALYWYRQSLGQGLEFLIYFQGNSAPDKSGLPSDRFSAERTGGSVSTLTIQRTQQEDSAVYLCASSLEAGFLYEQYFGPGTRLTVT.